Below, 10 T cell receptor beta chains from the same sample are listed, as sequenced in a study of shared clonotypes between healthy human individuals. The protocol was immunoSEQ multiplex PCR, while the TCRdb copy is restricted to in-frame clones and leaves out a portion. The sample has 300,000 or so clones, roughly 70% seen once. Sample: memory CD4+ T cells sorted from blood. Subset of the sample: CD45RA-negative fraction. The origin of the receptors is a man aged 25-40 years in good health.

This clone was seen a handful of times. The chain is built from TRBV6-5 and TRBJ1-1; unclear D gene. The CDR3 covers 14 residues. Germline V gene sequence: CDR1 MNHEY, CDR2 SVGAGI. With 7 bases removed from V and 3 bases from J, the gap between germline ends came to 15 bases. The CDR3 sequence is CASNPRGSYTEAFF. In DNA form, the CDR3 reads TGTGCCAGCAACCCCCGGGGATCTTACACTGAAGCTTTCTTT.

CDR3 region: CASSYTDLGVWEQFF. The CDR3 DNA reads as TGTGCCAGCAGTTACACGGACCTTGGTGTTTGGGAGCAGTTCTTC. V is TRBV6-6 and J is TRBJ2-1; D remains ambiguous. In germline, CDR1 is MNHNY, CDR2 SVGAGI (reference sequence). V was shortened by 2 bases and J by 10 bases, with 18 bases between the two germline ends. The CDR3 is 15 amino acids.

Ten or more counts support this clone. CDR3 in DNA: TGTGCCAGCAGCCCCTCCCGGGACATTAGTGAAGCTTTCTTT. Translating gives CASSPSRDISEAFF. V usage is TRBV6-5 and J usage is TRBJ1-1, with D possibly matching TRBD1 (6 bases). The CDR3 spans 14 residues. CDR1 and CDR2 from the germline V gene are MNHEY and SVGAGI. Trimming cost V 6 bases and J 7 bases, with 18 bases left between them.

V is TRBV11-3 and J is TRBJ2-1; 16 nucleotides agree with TRBD2. The CDR3 consists of 16 residues. The junction had 7 bases not matched to a gene; V was cut back by 5 bases and J by 9 bases. Per the germline V gene, CDR1 is SGHNT and CDR2 is YENEEA. CDR3 DNA: TGTGCCAGCAGCCCGGGACTAGCGGGAGGGCGAGGTGAGCAGTTCTTC. Residues: CASSPGLAGGRGEQFF.

The chain has TRBV30 and TRBJ1-2; D remains unclear. This CDR3 contains 13 residues. CDR1 and CDR2 from the germline V gene are GTSNPN and SVGIG (reference sequence). The V gene lost 3 bases and the J gene lost 8 bases, with 16 bases spanning the gap. The chain's CDR3 is CAWSDDRVGGYTF. CDR3 in DNA: TGTGCCTGGAGCGACGATAGGGTGGGAGGCTACACCTTC.

V gene TRBV6-4 combines with J gene TRBJ2-3; the D gene is possibly TRBD1 (6 bases). This CDR3 contains 14 residues. V was clipped by 4 bases and J by 1 base, with 9 bases between them. The germline gives CDR1 MRHNA, CDR2 SNTAGT. The DNA for the CDR3 is TGTGCCAGCAGTGTCAGGGGCGGCACAGATACGCAGTATTTT. It yields the protein CASSVRGGTDTQYF.

The CDR3 bases are TGTGCCAGCAGCCTCGGGACAGGGTCCCTCCTCGCCGAGCAGTACTTC. The encoded protein is CASSLGTGSLLAEQYF. The rearrangement uses TRBV11-2 and TRBJ2-7, with 9 bases lining up with TRBD1. This CDR3 region has 16 residues. V gave up 5 bases and J gave up 6 bases; unmatched junction bases: 14. Per germline, CDR1 SGHAT and CDR2 FQNNGV.

This chain uses TRBV7-9 with TRBJ1-5, with no clear D. Germline V gene data show CDR1 as SEHNR and CDR2 as FQNEAQ (reference sequence). Trimming shortened V by 4 bases and J by 1 base, and 14 bases separated the two germline ends. The CDR3 is 16 amino acids. The CDR3 loop reads CASSSRATGSNQPQHF. DNA for the CDR3: TGTGCCAGCAGCTCCCGGGCGACGGGGAGCAATCAGCCCCAGCATTTT.

The rearrangement joins TRBV7-2 to TRBJ1-2, with 7 bases fitting TRBD1. The CDR3 covers 12 residues. The germline gives CDR1 SGHTA, CDR2 FQGNSA. After removal of 6 bases from V and 4 bases from J, the junction contained 2 bases not matched to a gene. The CDR3 region is CASSTGAYGYTF. DNA of the CDR3: TGTGCCAGCAGTACAGGGGCCTATGGCTACACCTTC. The full variable domain, completed using reference TRBV7-2 and TRBJ1-2, is GAGVSQSPSNKVTEKGKDVELRCDPISGHTALYWYRQSLGQGLEFLIYFQGNSAPDKSGLPSDRFSAERTGGSVSTLTIQRTQQEDSAVYLCASSTGAYGYTFGSGTRLTVV.

The chain uses TRBV2 and TRBJ2-5; 7 nucleotides align to TRBD1. Trimming took 9 bases from V and 4 from J; bases not matched to a gene: 8. CDR1 and CDR2 from the germline V gene are SNHLY and FYNNEI. The CDR3 extends over 13 amino acids. Here the CDR3 DNA reads TGTGCCAGTCAGACAGGGTTCCGAGAGACCCAGTACTTC. Encoded protein: CASQTGFRETQYF.